Here is one TCR beta chain with its context. The data were taken from a study of blood T cell repertoires in COVID-19. As for the study in general: Acute-phase and convalescent COVID-19 samples originated in the United States, Italy and Spain.

Repertoires were generated with immunoSEQ multiplex PCR, while TCRdb's copy carries only in-frame clones and drops some. The sample holds over 120,000 clones, over 70% seen once. V shed 5 bases and J shed 0 bases, with 11 bases lying between them. CDR1 and CDR2 from the germline V gene are SEHNR and FQNEAQ (reference sequence). The CDR3 is 16 residues long. The receptor comes from a man aged 70-80 years who had recovered from COVID-19. Sequencing used peripheral blood. The V and J genes are TRBV7-9 and TRBJ1-6; D is perhaps TRBD1 (6 bases). For the CDR3, the DNA is TGTGCCAGCAGCCAAACAGGGAGCTCCTATAATTCACCCCTCCACTTT. This sequence encodes CASSQTGSSYNSPLHF. The full variable domain, with the rest looked up from reference TRBV7-9 and TRBJ1-6, is DTGVSQNPRHKITKRGQNVTFRCDPISEHNRLYWYRQTLGQGPEFLTYFQNEAQLEKSRLLSDRFSAERPKGSFSTLEIQRTEQGDSAMYLCASSQTGSSYNSPLHFGNGTRLTVT.